This is a list of T cell receptor beta chains from one sample in a study of CD8 T cells in ankylosing spondylitis. TCRdb called the 5' RACE reads again in MiXCR, with one record for every CDR3 protein. The sample shows some 200,000 distinct CDR3 sequences, around a quarter of them seen only once. The sample consisted of blood, either unsorted or a sorted T cell fraction (not recorded which). These receptors were obtained from a male donor with ankylosing spondylitis or in good health (not recorded which). Each CDR3 is given without its conserved first and last residue. Each record gives: V gene, J gene, CDR3 protein.

TRBV29-1	TRBJ2-7	SVIGGVHEQY
TRBV20-1	TRBJ2-1	SARLGAPNEQF
TRBV20-1	TRBJ2-1	SATTSDPYNEQF
TRBV20-1	TRBJ2-5	SANGQQETQY
TRBV5-6	TRBJ2-2	AIGPDFPGELF
TRBV12-3/TRBV12-4	TRBJ1-6	ASQAALNSPLH
TRBV6-1	TRBJ2-1	ASRSGQRTNEQF
TRBV7-2	TRBJ1-2	ASSSDRGYGFT
TRBV4-2	TRBJ2-3	ASSPKSERAADTQY
TRBV11-3	TRBJ1-5	ASTHRGYNQPQH
TRBV29-1	TRBJ2-5	SAVRRDSETQY
TRBV7-2	TRBJ2-7	ASSLGGRYEQY
TRBV7-9	TRBJ2-7	ASSLEGHGQY
TRBV29-1	TRBJ2-3	SVAGSSTDTQY
TRBV12-3/TRBV12-4	TRBJ2-1	ASSDPRQSSYNEQF
TRBV10-3	TRBJ2-5	AISLGQHQETQY
TRBV5-1	TRBJ1-1	ASSLETGVGTEAF
TRBV5-6	TRBJ2-1	ASGALNNEQF
TRBV10-3	TRBJ2-7	AISETLAPYEQY
TRBV7-9	TRBJ1-2	ASSPGVGNYGYT
TRBV12-3/TRBV12-4	TRBJ1-2	ASRSGGGYGYT
TRBV20-1	TRBJ1-4	SARSGYNEKLF
TRBV20-1	TRBJ2-1	RDRDTEREGSYNEQF
TRBV20-1	TRBJ2-2	SARDKTDNTGELF
TRBV29-1	TRBJ2-3	STSGTSGNTDTQY
TRBV29-1	TRBJ2-6	SVDQGGGANVLT
TRBV20-1	TRBJ2-7	SARSGLEHYEQY
TRBV7-8	TRBJ2-7	ASSLRGLSEQY
TRBV5-1	TRBJ2-3	ASSLGSGGSTDTQY
TRBV28	TRBJ2-4	ASSLTGGKNIQY
TRBV20-1	TRBJ2-5	SARGTVQETQY
TRBV12-3/TRBV12-4	TRBJ2-3	ASSFSEGTDTQY
TRBV7-2	TRBJ2-7	ASSFLHSSAYEQY
TRBV7-3	TRBJ2-6	ASSYGLAGSGANVLT
TRBV20-1	TRBJ2-7	SGREGAGSRYEQY
TRBV5-1	TRBJ2-7	ASSFDLAGGSYEQY
TRBV5-1	TRBJ2-5	ASSPRGGTRETQY
TRBV20-1	TRBJ2-7	SARPRTGVREQY
TRBV12-3/TRBV12-4	TRBJ2-1	ASSLGGADEQF
TRBV20-1	TRBJ2-3	SATDITQY
TRBV6-1	TRBJ2-3	ASTTSGNPDTQY
TRBV9	TRBJ2-1	ASSVVPTGGINEQF
TRBV2	TRBJ1-2	ASSERQGGYGYT
TRBV7-9	TRBJ2-7	ASAGGSGIDSEQY
TRBV7-3	TRBJ2-3	ASSLQGGQGIDTQY
TRBV29-1	TRBJ2-5	SVAEGQETQY
TRBV19	TRBJ2-5	ASSTHRASETQY
TRBV3-1	TRBJ2-4	ASSQVPLAENIQY
TRBV6-5	TRBJ1-5	ASSSNPRGGGQPQH
TRBV2	TRBJ2-1	ASSWTRGGF
TRBV29-1	TRBJ2-2	SVRRATGELF